These T cell receptor beta chains were read from a single sample in a study of T cells in Graves' hyperthyroidism and ophthalmopathy. TCRdb reprocessed the multiplex PCR reads via MiXCR and lists one record per CDR3 protein. Among about 300,000 distinct CDR3 sequences listed, less than 30% were seen once. Sequences were obtained from blood. The receptors derive from a man between 40 and 49 years old with Graves' hyperthyroidism that later progressed to Graves' ophthalmopathy. Each CDR3 is given with its conserved first and last residue. D genes are given only for firm matches. Size is omitted from some rows. Given values are once, few, many or a class for expanded clones.

v_call	clone_size	j_call	d_call	cdr3_nt	cdr3_aa
TRBV6-2/TRBV6-3	many	TRBJ2-2	TRBD1	TGTGCCAGCAGTTACCGGCGGACAGGGGGGATGTACACCGGGGAGCTGTTTTTT	CASSYRRTGGMYTGELFF
TRBV4-1	many	TRBJ1-1	-	TGCGCCAGCAGCCACTCGACAGTGAACACTGAAGCTTTCTTT	CASSHSTVNTEAFF
TRBV7-2	many	TRBJ2-7	TRBD2	TGTGCCAGCAGCCAGAGGACTAGCGGAAACTACGAGCAGTACTTC	CASSQRTSGNYEQYF
TRBV11-2	many	TRBJ1-5	-	TGTGCCAGCAGTCCCGATCCGGGGGGACATCAGCCCCAGCATTTT	CASSPDPGGHQPQHF
TRBV5-1	many	TRBJ2-7	-	TGCGCCAGCAGCCCGACTAACACCTACGAGCAGTACTTC	CASSPTNTYEQYF
TRBV12-3/TRBV12-4	many	TRBJ2-5	TRBD1	TGTGCCAGCAACCGGGACAGCCAAGAGACCCAGTACTTC	CASNRDSQETQYF
TRBV2	many	TRBJ2-5	TRBD2	TGTGCCAGCAGTGAAGAGGGACTAGTAAGGGAGACCCAGTACTTC	CASSEEGLVRETQYF
TRBV20-1	many	TRBJ1-2	TRBD1	TGCAGTGCTCAGAGGGACAGTAACTATGGCTACACCTTC	CSAQRDSNYGYTF
TRBV30	-	TRBJ1-2	-	TGTGCCGGGGGAGCCTCAGCTAACTATGGCTACACCTTC	CAGGASANYGYTF
TRBV20-1	many	TRBJ2-5	-	TGCAGTGCTAGAGAATTGGGGAACCCCCAAGAGACCCAGTACTTC	CSARELGNPQETQYF
TRBV24-1	many	TRBJ1-1	TRBD1	TGTGCCACCAGTGGCCAACCGGGACAGGGGGGAACCACTGAAGCTTTCTTT	CATSGQPGQGGTTEAFF
TRBV28	many	TRBJ1-1	TRBD1	TGTGCCAGCAGTATACCGGGACAGGGGAACACTGAAGCTTTCTTT	CASSIPGQGNTEAFF
TRBV19	many	TRBJ1-5	TRBD1	TGTGCCAGTAGAGGGACAGGGAGCGTCAATCAGCCCCAGCATTTT	CASRGTGSVNQPQHF
TRBV10-3	many	TRBJ2-7	TRBD2	TGTGCCATCAGCGCGGGACTAGCGGGGTACGAGCAGTACTTC	CAISAGLAGYEQYF
TRBV30	-	TRBJ2-2	-	TGTGCCGGAACTAGTCAAGGCACCGGGGAGCTGTTTTTT	CAGTSQGTGELFF
TRBV5-1	-	TRBJ2-7	-	TGCGCCAGCAGCTTGGATTGGGGAGGTGGAGCCTACGAGCAGTACTTC	CASSLDWGGGAYEQYF
TRBV10-1	many	TRBJ1-1	-	TGCGCCAGCAAATCCCATCGGGACACTGAAGCTTTCTTT	CASKSHRDTEAFF
TRBV19	many	TRBJ1-2	-	TGTGCCAGTAGTATGGGGGACGGGGGTTTCGGCTATGGCTACACCTTC	CASSMGDGGFGYGYTF
TRBV6-2/TRBV6-3	many	TRBJ1-5	TRBD1	TGTGCCAGCAGGGGACAGGGGGCAAGCAATCAGCCCCAGCATTTT	CASRGQGASNQPQHF
TRBV10-3	-	TRBJ1-1	-	TGTGCCATCAGTGAGTCTTTTGGGATTGGCGGAATGAACACTGAAGCTTTCTTT	CAISESFGIGGMNTEAFF